The source of this T cell receptor (beta chain) is a study of graft-versus-host responses after intestinal transplantation. Across the whole study: Induction with anti-thymocyte globulin, then tacrolimus and steroids for around three years, was given to all recipients.

TCRdb's table, derived via immunoSEQ multiplex PCR, lists solely in-frame clones and lacks some. The sample contains about 96,000 clones, roughly 92% of which appear only once. For this clone: Antigen: not known.

Findings of the study overall: Early after transplant, HvG declines were associated with peak levels of circulating GvH clones.

This clonotype originated in a human donor who received an intestinal transplant. Material: unstimulated CD4+ T cells sorted from spleen or lymph node cells, obtained before intestinal transplant.

The CDR3 nucleotides are TGTGCCATCAGTGCACCGGGACAAGGGAGTACTGAAGCTTTCTTT. This codes for CAISAPGQGSTEAFF. This chain links TRBV10-3 with TRBJ1-1, with D perhaps TRBD1 (6 bases). The ends were cut back, 4 bases at V and 5 bases at J, with 17 bases in the middle. Germline CDR1 and CDR2: ENHRY and SYGVKD. The CDR3 has 15 residues.